Below, 27 T cell receptor beta chains from the same sample are listed, as sequenced in a study of cytotoxic CD8 clonotypes in ibrutinib-treated CLL. Profiled with immunoSEQ multiplex PCR; TCRdb holds only in-frame clones, not every one. This sample yields 150,000 or so clones, of which 70% to 90% are seen a single time; more than 2.5% belongs to the top ten. The sample consisted of PBMCs, taken at disease progression, from a patient treated with ibrutinib. All receptors derive from a human donor with chronic lymphocytic leukemia.

CDR3 in amino acids: CASSPDRNPYEQYF. DNA for the CDR3: TGCGCCAGCAGCCCGGACAGGAACCCCTACGAGCAGTACTTC. The rearrangement links TRBV4-1 to TRBJ2-7; 7 bases are shared with TRBD1. The CDR3 sequence is 14 residues long. Trimming cost V 4 bases and J 2 bases; bases outside gene matches: 5. Germline-derived CDR1 and CDR2 are MGHRA and YSYEKL.

V is TRBV6-5 and J is TRBJ2-3; 7 bases match TRBD2. V lost 7 bases to trimming and J lost 4 bases; unmatched junction nucleotides: 8. Per germline, CDR1 MNHEY and CDR2 SVGAGI. The CDR3 covers 14 residues. CDR3 bases: TGTGCCAGCACCTACCGGGCGGGAGCAGATACGCAGTATTTT. This gives the protein CASTYRAGADTQYF.

This clone was seen more than once but under ten times. V is TRBV4-2 and J is TRBJ1-5; 9 nucleotides align to TRBD1. The germline V gene has CDR1 LGHNA and CDR2 YNFKEQ. The CDR3 covers 17 residues. Trimming cost V 5 bases and J 5 bases; bases outside gene matches: 13. CDR3 DNA sequence: TGTGCCAGCAGCGATGGGGTAGCGGGACAGGGCTATCAGCCCCAGCATTTT. This sequence encodes CASSDGVAGQGYQPQHF.

The chain links TRBV4-3 to TRBJ2-3; D is perhaps TRBD1 (5 bases). The CDR3 is 15 residues long. Between the trimmed V and J ends, which lost 5 bases and 0 bases, there was a span of 12 bases. Per germline, CDR1 LGHNA and CDR2 YSLEER. CDR3 protein: CASSKGVFSTDTQYF. CDR3 nucleotides: TGCGCCAGCAGCAAAGGGGTTTTCAGCACAGATACGCAGTATTTT.

This chain uses TRBV4-1 with TRBJ2-7; tentatively, D is TRBD1 or TRBD2 (5 bases each). The length of the CDR3 is 16 residues. The V gene lost 5 bases and the J gene lost 0 bases, with 17 bases spanning the gap. Germline CDR1 and CDR2: MGHRA and YSYEKL. For the CDR3, the DNA is TGCGCCAGCAGCTACCGTCCGGGACGGAGCTCCTACGAGCAGTACTTC. As protein: CASSYRPGRSSYEQYF.

The V gene is TRBV5-1, the J gene TRBJ2-1, with 8 bases identical to TRBD2. V was clipped by 0 bases and J by 11 bases; unmatched bases: 16. Germline CDR1 reads SGHRS; CDR2 reads YFSETQ. The length of the CDR3 is 17 residues. The CDR3 is CASSLASLAGAPGQQFF. DNA for the CDR3: TGCGCCAGCAGCTTGGCCTCGCTAGCGGGTGCCCCCGGTCAGCAGTTCTTC.

The CDR3 is CASSPRLGTGPEPQHF. In DNA, the CDR3 is TGCGCCAGCAGCCCAAGATTAGGGACAGGGCCGGAGCCCCAGCATTTT. J is TRBJ1-5 and V is TRBV4-3; 9 bases map to TRBD1. The germline V gene has CDR1 LGHNA and CDR2 YSLEER. The CDR3 extends over 16 amino acids. V trimming: 4 bases; J trimming: 8 bases; junction bases outside the gene matches: 12.

This rearrangement joins TRBV5-1 to TRBJ2-2, with 10 positions matching TRBD1. The CDR3 loop spans 16 amino acids. V lost 6 bases, J lost 5 bases, and 10 bases stayed unmatched. CDR1 and CDR2 from the germline V gene are SGHRS and YFSETQ. As DNA, the CDR3 is TGCGCCAGCACAGTAGAGGGACAGGGGTGGACCGGGGAGCTGTTTTTT. This translates into CASTVEGQGWTGELFF.

In its sample, this clone was seen once. The chain has TRBV19 and TRBJ1-1; maybe TRBD1 (6 bases). CDR3 length: 14 residues. V dropped 6 bases and J dropped 2 bases, with 13 bases sitting between them. Looked up from germline, CDR1 is LNHDA and CDR2 is SQIVND (reference sequence). CDR3 coding DNA: TGTGCCAGTAGGGGAGGGGGGATAAACACTGAAGCTTTCTTT. It specifies CASRGGGINTEAFF.

The CDR3 loop reads CASSLDNLSTDTQYF. The CDR3 nucleotides are TGTGCCAGCAGCTTAGACAACCTGAGCACAGATACGCAGTATTTT. This sequence joins TRBV7-3 and TRBJ2-3, with D hard to call. In germline, CDR1 is SGHTA, CDR2 FQGTGA. Trimming left V 2 bases short and J 0 bases short, with 9 bases between. The CDR3 is made up of 15 amino acids.

The chain has TRBV11-2 and TRBJ1-2; 9 nucleotides align to TRBD1. Germline CDR1 and CDR2: SGHAT and FQNNGV. There are 18 residues in the CDR3. V trimming: 4 bases; J trimming: 0 bases; junction bases outside the gene matches: 12. CDR3 protein: CASSSLRDRAKTNYGYTF. CDR3 sequence (DNA): TGTGCCAGCAGCTCCCTCCGGGACAGGGCGAAAACTAACTATGGCTACACCTTC. The full variable domain, completed using reference TRBV11-2 and TRBJ1-2, is EAGVAQSPRYKIIEKRQSVAFWCNPISGHATLYWYQQILGQGPKLLIQFQNNGVVDDSQLPKDRFSAERLKGVDSTLKIQPAKLEDSAVYLCASSSLRDRAKTNYGYTFGSGTRLTVV.

The chain has TRBV6-1 and TRBJ2-7; 8 bases are a match to TRBD1. The CDR3 has 14 residues. Germline V gene lookup returns CDR1 MNHNS and CDR2 SASEGT. V shed 4 bases, J shed 3 bases, and the junction held 5 bases outside the gene matches. The CDR3 protein is CASSVQGANYEQYF. The CDR3 DNA reads as TGTGCCAGCAGTGTGCAGGGGGCGAACTACGAGCAGTACTTC.

The chain recombines TRBV5-1 with TRBJ2-1; 9 positions agree with TRBD2. The CDR3 is 15 residues long. The V gene's germline CDR1 is SGHRS and CDR2 YFSETQ. The ends lost 4 bases at V and 3 bases at J; junction bases unmatched: 5. The CDR3 reads CASSLLAGRYNEQFF. CDR3 coding DNA: TGCGCCAGCAGCCTACTAGCGGGCCGCTACAATGAGCAGTTCTTC.

This chain joins TRBV19 and TRBJ2-2, with D maybe TRBD2 (6 bases). There are 14 residues in the CDR3. Trimming removed 3 bases at V and 4 bases at J, with 9 bases between. CDR1 is LNHDA, CDR2 SQIVND, per germline (reference sequence). The CDR3 region has the DNA TGTGCCAGTAGTATGCAGGAGGGCACCGGGGAGCTGTTTTTT. Protein: CASSMQEGTGELFF. Supplemented by reference TRBV19 and TRBJ2-2, the full variable domain reads DGGITQSPKYLFRKEGQNVTLSCEQNLNHDAMYWYRQDPGQGLRLIYYSQIVNDFQKGDIAEGYSVSREKKESFPLTVTSAQKNPTAFYLCASSMQEGTGELFFGEGSRLTVL.

The rearrangement joins TRBV7-2 to TRBJ2-5, with D perhaps TRBD2 (6 bases). CDR1 is SGHTA, CDR2 FQGNSA, per germline. CDR3 length: 14 amino acids. Trimming cost V 5 bases and J 7 bases, with 17 bases left between them. DNA of the CDR3: TGTGCCAGCAGCCCCCCACCCCTCGGGGGGACCCAGTACTTC. This gives the protein CASSPPPLGGTQYF.

There are a few counts of this clone. The J gene is TRBJ1-2, the V gene TRBV5-5, with a tentative D call TRBD1 (6 bases). There are 16 residues in the CDR3. Per the germline V gene, CDR1 is SGHKS and CDR2 is YYEKEE (reference sequence). Deletions cut 0 bases from V and 4 bases from J, with 16 bases between. The CDR3 nucleotides read TGTGCCAGCAGCTTGGTACAGGGCACTGGATTCTATGGCTACACCTTC. Translating it yields CASSLVQGTGFYGYTF. The entire variable domain, with the rest obtained from reference TRBV5-5 and TRBJ1-2, is as follows: DAGVTQSPTHLIKTRGQQVTLRCSPISGHKSVSWYQQVLGQGPQFIFQYYEKEERGRGNFPDRFSARQFPNYSSELNVNALLLGDSALYLCASSLVQGTGFYGYTFGSGTRLTVV.

The genes are TRBV7-3 and TRBJ1-2, with 9 bases fitting TRBD1. CDR1 and CDR2 from the germline V gene are SGHTA and FQGTGA. The V gene end was trimmed by 1 base and the J gene end by 6 bases; junction bases not matched to a gene: 6. There are 15 residues in the CDR3. CDR3 sequence reads: CASSLNPGTGNGYTF. CDR3 in DNA: TGTGCCAGCAGCTTAAATCCCGGGACAGGGAATGGCTACACCTTC. Drawing the rest from reference TRBV7-3 and TRBJ1-2, the complete variable domain is GAGVSQTPSNKVTEKGKYVELRCDPISGHTALYWYRQSLGQGPEFLIYFQGTGAADDSGLPNDRFFAVRPEGSVSTLKIQRTERGDSAVYLCASSLNPGTGNGYTFGSGTRLTVV.

The chain employs TRBV28 and TRBJ2-5; D tentatively fits TRBD1 or TRBD2 (6 bases each). The CDR3 runs 14 residues. V was cut by 2 bases and J by 0 bases, with 7 bases left in between. Per germline, CDR1 MDHEN and CDR2 SYDVKM. CDR3 DNA sequence: TGTGCCAGCAGTTTAGGGGGGCACCAAGAGACCCAGTACTTC. The encoded protein is CASSLGGHQETQYF.

This clone was seen a single time. V is TRBV7-8 and J is TRBJ1-1; D is undetermined. The CDR3 length is 15 residues. Germline CDR1 SGHVS, CDR2 FQNEAQ. Trimming shortened V by 0 bases and J by 1 base, and 9 bases separated the two germline ends. DNA of the CDR3: TGTGCCAGCAGCTTAGCCTTCAGGTGGAACACTGAAGCTTTCTTT. It codes for CASSLAFRWNTEAFF.

This chain links TRBV15 with TRBJ2-7; 7 bases align to TRBD2. Trimming took 5 bases from V and 3 from J; bases not matched to a gene: 13. The CDR3 consists of 16 residues. Germline V gene data show CDR1 as LNHNV and CDR2 as YYDKDF (reference sequence). This chain's CDR3 is CATSQAGRTDHYEQYF. CDR3 DNA sequence: TGTGCCACCAGCCAAGCCGGGAGGACGGATCACTACGAGCAGTACTTC.

This chain connects TRBV29-1 to TRBJ2-7, with D hard to call. The CDR3 extends over 13 amino acids. Germline V gene sequence: CDR1 SQVTM, CDR2 ANQGSEA. With 4 bases removed from V and 4 bases from J, the gap between germline ends came to 14 bases. In DNA form, the CDR3 reads TGCAGCGTTGGGGCAGTGGAACCTTACGAGCAGTACTTC. Amino acid sequence: CSVGAVEPYEQYF.

The chain couples TRBV6-6 to TRBJ1-2, with TRBD1 identical over 7 bases. The CDR3 runs 15 residues. V was clipped by 2 bases and J by 4 bases; unmatched bases: 7. Germline CDR1 is MNHNY and CDR2 is SVGAGI (reference sequence). CDR3: CASSYPEQGIYGYTF. The CDR3 bases are TGTGCCAGCAGTTACCCCGAACAGGGGATCTATGGCTACACCTTC.

The rearrangement links TRBV4-1 to TRBJ2-4, with a possible D match to TRBD2 (5 bases). The CDR3 loop spans 19 amino acids. CDR1 is MGHRA, CDR2 YSYEKL, per germline. V was trimmed by 1 base and J by 1 base, leaving 20 bases between them. The CDR3 loop reads CASSQVGRMSSGAKNIQYF. CDR3 sequence (DNA): TGCGCCAGCAGCCAAGTTGGAAGAATGAGCTCGGGGGCCAAAAACATTCAGTACTTC.

This chain uses TRBV2 with TRBJ2-4, with 7 bases fitting TRBD1. Per germline, CDR1 SNHLY and CDR2 FYNNEI. After removal of 6 bases from V and 10 bases from J, the junction contained 12 bases not matched to a gene. The length of the CDR3 is 14 residues. CDR3: CASRLRGTVGIQYF. The CDR3 DNA is TGTGCCAGCAGACTAAGGGGGACAGTGGGGATTCAGTACTTC.

The chain has TRBV19 and TRBJ2-3, with 10 positions matching TRBD1. J was trimmed by 4 bases and V by 5 bases; bases with no gene match: 6. The germline V gene has CDR1 LNHDA and CDR2 SQIVND (reference sequence). This CDR3 has 15 amino acids. This chain's CDR3 is CASSFGTGVADTQYF. In nucleotides, the CDR3 is TGTGCCAGTAGTTTTGGGACAGGGGTCGCAGATACGCAGTATTTT.

The gene calls are TRBV4-1 and TRBJ2-7, with TRBD1 matching over 7 bases. V shed 1 base, J shed 0 bases, and the junction held 6 bases outside the gene matches. Germline lookup yields CDR1 MGHRA and CDR2 YSYEKL. There are 16 residues in the CDR3. The CDR3 reads CASSQVSQGSSYEQYF. The DNA of the CDR3 is TGCGCCAGCAGCCAAGTCTCACAGGGGAGCTCCTACGAGCAGTACTTC.

V and J are TRBV19 and TRBJ2-1, with TRBD1 identical over 9 bases. The CDR3 totals 14 residues. Losses at the gene ends were 5 bases for V and 8 bases for J; bases not matched to a gene: 7. Germline V gene lookup returns CDR1 LNHDA and CDR2 SQIVND (reference sequence). The CDR3 reads CASSSGTGFDEQFF. CDR3 in DNA: TGTGCCAGTAGTTCTGGGACAGGGTTCGATGAGCAGTTCTTC.